Sequencing of this T cell receptor (beta chain) was carried out in a study of post-analysis software for immune sequencing data. Overall study context: Recorded disease courses covered relapsing-remitting, secondary progressive and progressive-relapsing multiple sclerosis. Some patients had no subtype annotation.

As regards this clonotype: Its matching antigen is unknown.

Study findings and constraints: Patients carried five TRBV segments more frequently than controls did, and TRBV5-6, TRBV5-1 and TRBV20-1 were among them. Same-batch preparations were strongly co-clustered by F measure. Significantly lower normalized Chao1 diversity was seen in multiple sclerosis patients than in controls.

V was trimmed by 0 bases and J by 6 bases, leaving 21 bases between them. Germline V gives CDR1 DFQATT, CDR2 SNEGSKA (reference sequence). This CDR3 has 17 residues. Unique molecular identifiers had been added to the TCR beta cDNA libraries. One entry per CDR3 protein results from TCRdb running MiXCR on the PCR reads. The data contain about 680,000 distinct CDR3 sequences, over 45% of them singletons. Sequencing input: blood. The sequence derives from a girl aged 2-9 years with multiple sclerosis. The rearrangement links TRBV20-1 to TRBJ1-5; weak D call: TRBD1 (5 bases). The CDR3 bases are TGCAGTGCTAGAGAACGTCCCGGGGCTGGGGGGAGTCAGCCCCAGCATTTT. It codes for CSARERPGAGGSQPQHF.